This T cell receptor (beta chain) was identified in a study of T cell responses to AZD1222 COVID-19 vaccine. Data came from immunoSEQ multiplex PCR; TCRdb stores just in-frame clones and leaves some out. The data show under 95,000 clones, 80% to 90% seen once. There are 14 residues in the CDR3. Germline V lookup: CDR1 SQVTM, CDR2 ANQGSEA. With 7 bases removed from V and 2 bases from J, the gap between germline ends came to 16 bases. The chain couples TRBV29-1 to TRBJ2-3; D tentatively reads TRBD1 or TRBD2 (5 bases each). This TCR was recovered from an adult in good health. Sequencing was performed on peripheral blood, taken on day 0 of AZD1222 vaccination. CDR3 amino acids: CSARDVEYTDTQYF. The CDR3 region has the DNA TGCAGCGCACGGGACGTAGAATACACAGATACGCAGTATTTT.